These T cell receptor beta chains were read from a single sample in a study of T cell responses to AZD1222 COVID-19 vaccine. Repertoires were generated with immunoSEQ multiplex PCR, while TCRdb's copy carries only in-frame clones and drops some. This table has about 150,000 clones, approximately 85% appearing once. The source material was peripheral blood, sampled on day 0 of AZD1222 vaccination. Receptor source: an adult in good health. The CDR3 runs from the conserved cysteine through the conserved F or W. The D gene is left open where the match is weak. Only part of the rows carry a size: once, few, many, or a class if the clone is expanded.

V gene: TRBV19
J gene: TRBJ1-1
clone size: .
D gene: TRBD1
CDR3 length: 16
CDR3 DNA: TGTGCCAGTAGTATGGGGACAGGGGGGCCGAACACTGAAGCTTTCTTT
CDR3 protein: CASSMGTGGPNTEAFF

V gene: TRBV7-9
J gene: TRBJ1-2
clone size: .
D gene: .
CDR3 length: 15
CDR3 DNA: TGTGCCAGCAGCTTACAGCAGGCCGTCTTCTATGGCTACACCTTC
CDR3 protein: CASSLQQAVFYGYTF

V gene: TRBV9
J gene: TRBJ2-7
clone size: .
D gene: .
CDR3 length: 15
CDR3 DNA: TGTGCCAGCAGCGTAGGAGTGGGATTATCCTACGAGCAGTACTTC
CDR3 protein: CASSVGVGLSYEQYF

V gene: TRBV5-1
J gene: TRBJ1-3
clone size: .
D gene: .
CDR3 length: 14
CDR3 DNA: TGCGCCAGCAGCTTGGGCCAGCAGGGAAACACCATATATTTT
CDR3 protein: CASSLGQQGNTIYF

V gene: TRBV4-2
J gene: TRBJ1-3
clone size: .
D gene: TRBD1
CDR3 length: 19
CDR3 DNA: TGTGCCAGCAGCCCGCTAGGGACAGGGTGGGTAGCCTCTGGAAACACCATATATTTT
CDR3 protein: CASSPLGTGWVASGNTIYF

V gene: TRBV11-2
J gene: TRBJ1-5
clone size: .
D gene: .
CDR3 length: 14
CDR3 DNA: TGTGCCAGCAGCTTAGATATGGGCAATCAGCCCCAGCATTTT
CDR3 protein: CASSLDMGNQPQHF

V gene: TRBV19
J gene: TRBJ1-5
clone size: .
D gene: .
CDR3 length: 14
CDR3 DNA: TGTGCCAGTAGCACGGGGTACAGGGATCAGCCCCAGCATTTT
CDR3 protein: CASSTGYRDQPQHF

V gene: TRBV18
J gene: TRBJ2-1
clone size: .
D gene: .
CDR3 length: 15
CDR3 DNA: TGTGCCAGCTCACCACCGCTACTACCGTACAATGAGCAGTTCTTC
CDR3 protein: CASSPPLLPYNEQFF

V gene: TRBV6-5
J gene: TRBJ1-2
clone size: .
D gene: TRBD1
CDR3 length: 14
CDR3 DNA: TGTGCCAGCAGTTACTACAGGGGGCATCATGGCTACACCTTC
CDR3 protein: CASSYYRGHHGYTF

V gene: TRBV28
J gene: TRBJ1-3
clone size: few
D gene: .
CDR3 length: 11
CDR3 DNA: TGTGCCAGCACCTACCTAAACACCATATATTTT
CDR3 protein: CASTYLNTIYF

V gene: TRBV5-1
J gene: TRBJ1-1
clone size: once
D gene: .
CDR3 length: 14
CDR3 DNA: TGCGCCAGCAGCTGGAGTCGGATGAACACTGAAGCTTTCTTT
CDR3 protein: CASSWSRMNTEAFF

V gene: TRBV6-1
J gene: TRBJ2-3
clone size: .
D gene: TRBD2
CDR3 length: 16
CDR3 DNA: TGTGCCAGCAGTGAACGGGCGCGGGGGGCCGCAGATACGCAGTATTTT
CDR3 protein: CASSERARGAADTQYF

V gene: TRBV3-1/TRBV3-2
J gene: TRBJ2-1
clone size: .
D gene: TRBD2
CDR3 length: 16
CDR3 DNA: TGTGCCAGCAGCCAAGGACTAGCGGGAGGGGACAATGAGCAGTTCTTC
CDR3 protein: CASSQGLAGGDNEQFF

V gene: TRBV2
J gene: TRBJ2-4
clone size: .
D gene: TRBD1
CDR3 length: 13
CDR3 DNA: TGTGCCAGCAGGGCGAGACAGGGGTCCATTCAGTACTTC
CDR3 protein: CASRARQGSIQYF

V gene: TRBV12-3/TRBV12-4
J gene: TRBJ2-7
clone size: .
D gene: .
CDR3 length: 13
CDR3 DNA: TGTGCCAGCAGCAGGACAGTGACCTACGAGCAGTACTTC
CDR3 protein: CASSRTVTYEQYF

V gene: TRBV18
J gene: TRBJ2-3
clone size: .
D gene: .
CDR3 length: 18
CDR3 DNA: TGTGCCAGCTCACCACCGGGCCGACAGGTTCACAGCACAGATACGCAGTATTTT
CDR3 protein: CASSPPGRQVHSTDTQYF

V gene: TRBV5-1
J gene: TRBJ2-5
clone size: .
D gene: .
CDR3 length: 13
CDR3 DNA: TGCGCCAGCAGTCCTCAGGGGTACGGGACCCAGTACTTC
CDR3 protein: CASSPQGYGTQYF

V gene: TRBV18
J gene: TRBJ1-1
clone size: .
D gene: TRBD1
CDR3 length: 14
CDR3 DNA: TGTGCCAGCTCAATGACGGGACAGGGGCCTGAAGCTTTCTTT
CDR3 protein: CASSMTGQGPEAFF

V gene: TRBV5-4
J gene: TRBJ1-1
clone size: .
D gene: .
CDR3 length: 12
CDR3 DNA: TGTGCCAGCAGCTTGGTGAACACTGAAGCTTTCTTT
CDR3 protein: CASSLVNTEAFF

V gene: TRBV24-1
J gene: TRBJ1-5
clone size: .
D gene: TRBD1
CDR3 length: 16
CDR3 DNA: TGTGCCACCAGCCCGACAGGGGTAGGCACCAATCAGCCCCAGCATTTT
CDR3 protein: CATSPTGVGTNQPQHF

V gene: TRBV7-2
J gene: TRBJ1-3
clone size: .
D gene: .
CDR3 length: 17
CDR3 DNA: TGTGCCAGCAGCCTGTCCTCCTCCGGGACGGCAAGAAACACCATATATTTT
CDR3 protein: CASSLSSSGTARNTIYF

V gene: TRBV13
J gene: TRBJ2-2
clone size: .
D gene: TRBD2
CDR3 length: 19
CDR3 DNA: TGTGCCAGCAGCCCCGGACTAGCGGGAGGGCCGAGGAGGGCCGGGGAGCTGTTTTTT
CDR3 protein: CASSPGLAGGPRRAGELFF

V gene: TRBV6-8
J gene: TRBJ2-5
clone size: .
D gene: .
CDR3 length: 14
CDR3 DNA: TGTGCCAGCAGTTCACAGGGAGGGGGGGAGACCCAGTACTTC
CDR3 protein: CASSSQGGGETQYF